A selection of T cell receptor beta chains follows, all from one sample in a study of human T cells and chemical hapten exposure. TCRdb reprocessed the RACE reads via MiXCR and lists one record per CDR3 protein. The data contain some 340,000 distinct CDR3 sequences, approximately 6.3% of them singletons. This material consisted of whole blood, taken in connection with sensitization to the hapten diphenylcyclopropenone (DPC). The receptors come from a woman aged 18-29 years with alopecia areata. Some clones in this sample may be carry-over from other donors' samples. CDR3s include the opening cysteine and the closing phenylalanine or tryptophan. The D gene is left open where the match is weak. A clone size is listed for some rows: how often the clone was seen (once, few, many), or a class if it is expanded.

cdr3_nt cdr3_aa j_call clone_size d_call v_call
TGTGCCAGCAGCTCAGGAAGAGCTAGCACAGATACGCAGTATTTT CASSSGRASTDTQYF TRBJ2-3 few - TRBV7-9
TGCGCCAGCAGCTCCAGGGGGTCCGGGGCCAACGTCCTGACTTTC CASSSRGSGANVLTF TRBJ2-6 few TRBD1 TRBV5-1
TGCGCCAGCAGCCAAGTAGCTGACACAGATACGCAGTATTTT CASSQVADTDTQYF TRBJ2-3 many - TRBV4-3
TGTGCCATCAGTGAGAGTGGAGATACGCAGTATTTT CAISESGDTQYF TRBJ2-3 many - TRBV10-3
TGTGCCAGCAGCGTATCAGGCTACCAAGAGACCCAGTACTTC CASSVSGYQETQYF TRBJ2-5 few - TRBV9
TGTGCCAGCACAGCGTCTTCTGGGGCCAACGTCCTGACTTTC CASTASSGANVLTF TRBJ2-6 many - TRBV2
TGCGCCAGCAGCCAGGCGAGGACGGATTACGAGCAGTACTTC CASSQARTDYEQYF TRBJ2-7 - - TRBV4-1
TGTGCCAGCTCACCACCGGTGCAGGGCAGGAATGAGCAGTTCTTC CASSPPVQGRNEQFF TRBJ2-1 many - TRBV18
TGTGCCAGCTCGCCCGGGACAGGGAGTTTTGAAGCTTTCTTT CASSPGTGSFEAFF TRBJ1-1 few TRBD1 TRBV18
TGTGCCAGCAGTTATGAGGGGGATACGCAGTATTTT CASSYEGDTQYF TRBJ2-3 - - TRBV6-5
TGTGCCAGCAGTTTAGGGACCGGTGAGCAGTTCTTC CASSLGTGEQFF TRBJ2-1 many - TRBV12-3/TRBV12-4
TGTACCAGCCGTGGACAGAGCAATCAGCCCCAGCATTTT CTSRGQSNQPQHF TRBJ1-5 few - TRBV6-6
TGTGCCATCAGTGAGCGGGGGCTTAGCACAGATACGCAGTATTTT CAISERGLSTDTQYF TRBJ2-3 - - TRBV10-3
TGTGCCAGCACACGCCGGGGAGGCTCAGATACGCAGTATTTT CASTRRGGSDTQYF TRBJ2-3 many - TRBV27
TGTGCCAGTTCCAGGATCCTAGGCGAGCAGTACTTC CASSRILGEQYF TRBJ2-7 - - TRBV6-5
TGCGCCAGCAGCGTGGACAGTCGAAACACTGAAGCTTTCTTT CASSVDSRNTEAFF TRBJ1-1 few - TRBV5-1
TGTGCCAGTACTACAGGGAAAGACTTTCAGCCCCAGCATTTT CASTTGKDFQPQHF TRBJ1-5 few - TRBV19
TGCGCCAGCAGCCAAGTGAGAGAAATGAACACTGAAGCTTTCTTT CASSQVREMNTEAFF TRBJ1-1 few - TRBV4-3
TGTGCCAGCAGGGGGGGGCACACAGATACGCAGTATTTT CASRGGHTDTQYF TRBJ2-3 - - TRBV11-2
TGCAGCGTTCCAGGGGTTCAGGATCAGTTCTTC CSVPGVQDQFF TRBJ2-1 many - TRBV29-1
TGTGCCACCAGTGATCGGGAGACCCAGTACTTC CATSDRETQYF TRBJ2-5 few - TRBV24-1
TGTGCCACCACAGACAGACCCGGCAAAAACATTCAGTACTTC CATTDRPGKNIQYF TRBJ2-4 few - TRBV10-3
TGTGCCAGCAAGAAATACGAGTATGGCTACACCTTC CASKKYEYGYTF TRBJ1-2 - - TRBV12-3/TRBV12-4
TGTGCCACAGGGGGGTTTTTGAAGGGCGAGCAGTACTTC CATGGFLKGEQYF TRBJ2-7 - - TRBV28
TGTGCCAGCATTGGGCCTCCTAGCAATCAGCCCCAGCATTTT CASIGPPSNQPQHF TRBJ1-5 few - TRBV28
TGTGCCAGCAGCCAAGTGACGGGGAGGGCCTACGAGCAGTACTTC CASSQVTGRAYEQYF TRBJ2-7 few TRBD2 TRBV3-1
TGTGCCAGCAGTTTGTGGGGGGCTGACCCTAATCAGCCCCAGCATTTT CASSLWGADPNQPQHF TRBJ1-5 - - TRBV28
TGTGCCAGCAGCGCGGGTCTGGGGGTTCCGGAAAAACTGTTTTTT CASSAGLGVPEKLFF TRBJ1-4 few - TRBV9
TGTGCCAGCAGCTTTCTACTAGCGGGGGGAATGAGCACAGATACGCAGTATTTT CASSFLLAGGMSTDTQYF TRBJ2-3 many TRBD2 TRBV7-2
TGTGCCAGCAGCTCCGTCAGGGGGATTGGAAACACCATATATTTT CASSSVRGIGNTIYF TRBJ1-3 - TRBD1 TRBV11-2
TGTGCCAGCAGTTTAACGGGGGGCGGGAATGAGCAGTTCTTC CASSLTGGGNEQFF TRBJ2-1 many - TRBV28
TGTGCCAGCACCATGGGACTAGCGGGGGTCACAGATACGCAGTATTTT CASTMGLAGVTDTQYF TRBJ2-3 few TRBD2 TRBV12-3/TRBV12-4
TGTGCCACCTCCCTTGGAAACACCATATATTTT CATSLGNTIYF TRBJ1-3 - - TRBV27
TGTGCCAGCAGCCGAAAGTCGGAAGCCGACAGCTTGAAATTC CASSRKSEADSLKF TRBJ2-7 few - TRBV14
TGTGCCAGCAGCGGAAGGACTAGCGGGGGCCTCTACGAGCAGTACTTC CASSGRTSGGLYEQYF TRBJ2-7 few TRBD2 TRBV4-2
TGCGCCAGCACACTGCAGGGAGAGACCCAGTACTTC CASTLQGETQYF TRBJ2-5 many - TRBV5-1
TGTGCCAGCAGTTCCACAACAGTGGGGGGGACTGAAGCTTTCTTT CASSSTTVGGTEAFF TRBJ1-1 few - TRBV27
TGTGCCAGCAGGACTAGCGGGGTCAGGGGCACAGATACGCAGTATTTT CASRTSGVRGTDTQYF TRBJ2-3 - TRBD2 TRBV11-2
TGCAGCGTTCTGCGGGGACACACACCTTCTACCTACGAGCAGTACTTC CSVLRGHTPSTYEQYF TRBJ2-7 - - TRBV29-1
TGTGCCAGCAGTTACTCGGCTCCAGGGTTTATCTCTGGGGCCAACGTCCTGACTTTC CASSYSAPGFISGANVLTF TRBJ2-6 - - TRBV6-5
TGTGCCAGTAGTACATCGGGACGGACGTATGGCTACACCTTC CASSTSGRTYGYTF TRBJ1-2 few - TRBV19
TGCAGCGTTGAAGGGCAGAGAGAGGGGTCTGATACGCAGTATTTT CSVEGQREGSDTQYF TRBJ2-3 medium-sized - TRBV29-1